The sequence of this T cell receptor beta chain was determined in a study of blood T cell repertoires in COVID-19. Study-level background: Collection of acute and convalescent COVID-19 samples took place in the United States, Italy and Spain. PBMCs, B-cell-depleted T cells, or T cells were the source of the cDNA or gDNA that made up the material.

Germline V CDR1 and CDR2: MDHEN, SYDVKM. V trimming: 4 bases; J trimming: 8 bases; junction bases outside the gene matches: 8. This CDR3 contains 14 residues. In the authors' workflow: Reference gene primer amplification in the assay estimated nucleated cell counts. Produced via immunoSEQ multiplex PCR; TCRdb's table is partial and in-frame only. V and J calls and clone size are as listed in that table; D and trimming were resolved from the DNA. Here the sample spans 150,000 to 200,000 clones, approximately 83% being singletons. The sequencing input was peripheral blood. This rearrangement joins TRBV28 to TRBJ2-1; the match to TRBD1 covers 7 bases. The TCR originated in a man aged 55 to 70 with acute or convalescent COVID-19. CDR3 bases: TGTGCCAGCAGTTCCCTGGACAGGACGTATGAGCAGTTCTTC. Translated: CASSSLDRTYEQFF. The complete variable domain, with remaining parts taken from reference TRBV28 and TRBJ2-1, reads DVKVTQSSRYLVKRTGEKVFLECVQDMDHENMFWYRQDPGLGLRLIYFSYDVKMKEKGDIPEGYSVSREKKERFSLILESASTNQTSMYLCASSSLDRTYEQFFGPGTRLTVL.